The 14 T cell receptor beta chains presented below share a single source sample, sequenced in a study of blood T cell dynamics during melanoma immunotherapy. Assay used: immunoSEQ multiplex PCR; TCRdb lists only in-frame clones, some missing. The repertoire has around 3,400 clones, 92% of them found once; the top ten carry around 0.5%. Time point of the sample: pre-treatment baseline. Here the sequenced sample was effector memory CD8+ T cells from blood, taken from a patient treated with checkpoint blockade. Receptors were obtained from a human donor with melanoma.

The gene calls are TRBV12-5 and TRBJ2-5, with 7 bases fitting TRBD2. J gave up 4 bases and V 0 bases, and 8 bases lay outside the gene matches. The CDR3 has 16 amino acids. Germline CDR1 is LGHNT and CDR2 is FRNRAP. Written as DNA, the CDR3 is TGTGCTAGTGGTTTGGTAAGCGGGATGGAGGGAGAGACCCAGTACTTC. Translation gives CASGLVSGMEGETQYF.

CDR3 amino acids: CASSQVRNTEAFF. The CDR3 DNA reads as TGCGCCAGCAGCCAAGTCCGGAACACTGAAGCTTTCTTT. The chain carries TRBV4-1 and TRBJ1-1; unclear D gene. This CDR3 comprises 13 residues. Trimming cost V 1 base and J 1 base, with 4 bases left between them. From germline, CDR1 is MGHRA and CDR2 YSYEKL.

In nucleotides, the CDR3 is TGTGCCAGCAGTTATCCCGAGAGGTCCCTATACGAGCAGTACTTC. The encoded protein is CASSYPERSLYEQYF. The gene calls are TRBV6-5 and TRBJ2-7; D unresolved. There are 15 residues in the CDR3. CDR1 is MNHEY and CDR2 is SVGAGI in the germline V gene. V lost 3 bases to trimming and J lost 4 bases, with 16 bases between them.

The table lists this clone with a count of one. The chain combines TRBV28 with TRBJ2-5; 7 bases are shared with TRBD1. The end of the DNA fits TRBJ2-7 better, so the J call may be wrong. Germline CDR1 reads MDHEN; CDR2 reads SYDVKM. CDR3 length equals 13 residues. CDR3 nucleotide sequence: TGTGCCAGCACTGGACAGGTAATCTACGAGCAGTACTTC. Protein: CASTGQVIYEQYF.

This chain links TRBV1 with TRBJ2-4; the table calls TRBD2, which could not be checked here. TRBV1 has pseudogene status. The CDR3 has 17 amino acids. DNA for the CDR3: TGCACCAGCAGCCAAGGGGCGGGCCTGCCAGACAAAAACATTCAGTACTTC. Translation: CTSSQGAGLPDKNIQYF.

The genes are TRBV27 and TRBJ2-7; TRBD2 might be the D (5 bases). The germline V and J ends were trimmed by 2 bases and 3 bases, with 14 bases remaining between them. CDR1 is MNHEY and CDR2 is SMNVEV in the germline V gene (reference sequence). The CDR3 sequence is 15 residues long. The CDR3 protein is CASSLGVGGHYEQYF. In DNA form, the CDR3 reads TGTGCCAGCAGTTTAGGCGTCGGCGGGCACTACGAGCAGTACTTC.

This chain joins TRBV18 and TRBJ2-1; 7 bases align to TRBD2. Germline CDR1 KGHSH, CDR2 LQKENI. The CDR3 sequence is 14 residues long. With 5 bases clipped from V and 4 bases from J, the junction kept 5 bases outside the gene matches. In DNA, the CDR3 is TGTGCCAGCTCATCGGGACTACAGTACAATGAGCAGTTCTTC. Its protein is CASSSGLQYNEQFF.

V is TRBV28 and J is TRBJ1-1, with 7 positions matching TRBD1. This CDR3 is built from 12 residues. Germline V gene lookup returns CDR1 MDHEN and CDR2 SYDVKM. The V segment lost 2 bases and the J segment 8 bases; nucleotides outside the gene matches: 2. CDR3 nucleotides: TGTGCCAGCAGTTTACTGGACAGGGAAGCTTTCTTT. As protein: CASSLLDREAFF.

The chain links TRBV30 to TRBJ2-5, with D possibly being TRBD1 or TRBD2 (6 bases each). V lost 2 bases, J lost 4 bases, and 11 bases lay in between. The germline gives CDR1 GTSNPN, CDR2 SVGIG (reference sequence). There are 13 residues in the CDR3. The CDR3 loop is CAWSTGGVETQYF. The CDR3 bases are TGTGCCTGGAGTACCGGGGGCGTAGAGACCCAGTACTTC.

This chain uses TRBV2 with TRBJ1-2; D might be TRBD1 (6 bases). The CDR3 is 15 amino acids. Germline CDR1 reads SNHLY; CDR2 reads FYNNEI. Trimming shortened V by 4 bases and J by 3 bases, and 15 bases separated the two germline ends. The CDR3 DNA sequence: TGTGCCAGCAGTGGGGGGGCAGGGCCTGACTATGGCTACACCTTC. Translating gives CASSGGAGPDYGYTF.

The rearrangement uses TRBV27 and TRBJ2-1; D gene ambiguous. This CDR3 region has 12 residues. Germline-derived CDR1 and CDR2 are MNHEY and SMNVEV (reference sequence). V lost 0 bases and J lost 14, with 11 bases in between. The CDR3 here is CASSLSGLEKFF. CDR3 nucleotides: TGTGCCAGCAGTTTATCAGGGCTAGAGAAGTTCTTC.

The genes are TRBV5-4 and TRBJ1-3, with D unclear. The CDR3 is 14 residues long. The V gene's germline CDR1 is SGHNT and CDR2 YYREEE (reference sequence). Trimming took 0 bases from V and 3 from J, leaving 7 bases between them. The CDR3 DNA follows: TGTGCCAGCAGCTTGGCCGGTAGTGGAAACACCATATATTTT. This encodes CASSLAGSGNTIYF.

The chain recombines TRBV11-2 with TRBJ2-3; 9 nucleotides match TRBD2. The V and J ends lost 3 bases and 5 bases, in that order; junction bases with no gene match: 6. The CDR3 runs to 15 residues. In germline, CDR1 is SGHAT, CDR2 FQNNGV. This chain's CDR3 is CASSFRGSGRDTQYF. In nucleotides, the CDR3 is TGTGCCAGCAGCTTTCGGGGTAGCGGGAGAGATACGCAGTATTTT.

The chain links TRBV28 to TRBJ1-1; D unclear. The CDR3 loop spans 13 amino acids. From germline, CDR1 is MDHEN and CDR2 SYDVKM. Trimming took 4 bases from V and 1 from J, leaving 7 bases between them. In DNA form, the CDR3 reads TGTGCCAGCAGTTACACAAGGAACACTGAAGCTTTCTTT. Protein product: CASSYTRNTEAFF.